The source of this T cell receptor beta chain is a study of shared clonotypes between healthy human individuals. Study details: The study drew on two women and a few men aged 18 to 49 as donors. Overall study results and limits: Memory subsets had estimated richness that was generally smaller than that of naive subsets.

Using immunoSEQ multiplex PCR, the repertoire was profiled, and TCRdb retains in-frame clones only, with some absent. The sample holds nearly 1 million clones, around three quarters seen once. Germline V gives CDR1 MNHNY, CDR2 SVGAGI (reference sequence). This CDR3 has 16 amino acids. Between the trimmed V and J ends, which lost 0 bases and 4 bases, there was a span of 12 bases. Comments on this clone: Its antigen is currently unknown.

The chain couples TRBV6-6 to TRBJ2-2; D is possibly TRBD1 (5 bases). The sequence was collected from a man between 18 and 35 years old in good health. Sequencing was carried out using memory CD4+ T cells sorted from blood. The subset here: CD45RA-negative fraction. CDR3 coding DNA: TGTGCCAGCAGTTACTCGTACTCCAGGGTCACCGGGGAGCTGTTTTTT. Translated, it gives CASSYSYSRVTGELFF.